This entry describes one T cell receptor beta chain. This clone was observed a few times. Its binding antigen is unknown. No clone much larger than this one lies a single base away; base qualities are absent. The method behind the library was the immunoSEQ multiplex PCR assay. A mixture of 60 forward primers for TCR Vbeta segments and 13 reverse primers for TCR Jbeta segments was used in the multiplex PCR. Amplification of the CDR3 region of rearranged TCR beta genes was performed with a multiplex PCR assay on genomic DNA. The Illumina HiSeq System was used to sequence the amplified TCR beta libraries as 87-base-pair reads. Processing in the source paper ran as follows. In a later analysis, 80 million or so unique TCR beta chains were counted across the 650 to 750 repertoires, and approximately 11 million of these chains were shared by at least two donors. Raw reads were error-corrected and collapsed into unique sequences by a nearest-neighbor algorithm in which closely related sequences were merged to remove PCR and sequencing errors. V, D and J gene segments were assigned by aligning CDR3 sequences to IMGT reference sequences. For a sequence to be retained, a match of at least six nucleotides was required to both a V gene segment and a J gene segment. A rearrangement counted as productive if the CDR3 had no stop codons and remained in frame with V and J, and every other rearrangement counted as non-productive. Following IMGT convention, CDR3 was defined as the stretch from the second conserved V-encoded cysteine up to the conserved J-encoded phenylalanine. In an earlier analysis of 500 to 650 of the donors, sequences lacking an unambiguous match to a single V gene segment were excluded. In an earlier analysis of roughly 600 of the donors, a V segment was called functional when productive rearrangements were above 56.7%, and segregating when the standard deviation between donors exceeded 5%. A statistical classification framework was built to diagnose cytomegalovirus status from the catalog of TCR beta chain sequences. A later analysis assigned V and J genes by comparing TCR nucleotide sequences with IMGT/GENE-DB human TR gene sequences. Using the TCRdist pipeline, a later analysis assigned CDR3 sequences along with most-parsimonious VDJ recombination scenarios. In a later analysis, every TCR beta chain was defined by the combination of its CDR3 amino acid sequence and its V-gene family, and reads without a unique V-gene family were dropped. In a later analysis, several hundred highly shared, low-generation-probability nucleotide sequences were removed to address suspected cross-contamination and a sequencing artifact. For each public chain, a later analysis derived a clonal expansion index from normalized ranks of inferred template counts within each repertoire. In a later analysis, generation probabilities were computed using a VDJ recombination model fitted to out-of-frame rearrangements, and the results were checked against IGoR. A later analysis scored TCR-TCR, TCR-HLA and TCR-CMV co-occurrence with hypergeometric tests, applying a repertoire-size bias correction to TCR pairs. In a later analysis, false discovery rates were estimated by permuting HLA or CMV assignments 20 times. A later analysis grouped co-occurring TCRs with DBSCAN, adding TCRdist sequence similarity when clustering within HLA-allele-positive subsets. For co-occurrence clustering, repertoires with fewer than 30,000 or more than 120,000 public chains were excluded, along with five repertoires with anomalous nucleotide sharing. TCRdb mirrors the immuneACCESS table, restricted to in-frame sequences. Some clones are absent from its copies; in checked studies, under half trace to an unresolved V gene, and the reason for the others is unknown. Clone size and the V and J calls come from that table; the DNA yielded D and trimming. The sample includes 90,000 to 100,000 clones, with 76% observed a single time. The top ten hold approximately 2% of the sample.

Trimming removed 0 bases from V and 3 bases from J; the gene matches leave 11 bases unexplained. CDR1 and CDR2, per the germline V gene (reference sequence), are SGHNT and YYREEE. Including cysteine and phenylalanine, the CDR3 has 17 amino acids. Just CDR3 DNA is preserved here, 51 bases in frame from base 1. The cohort comprised around 700 healthy bone marrow donors. At the time of sampling, all cohort members were nominally healthy, though unrecorded immune exposures were likely present. The donor was CMV seronegative and was included in the group of around 320 seronegative cohort members. A peripheral blood sample was provided by each donor, and peripheral blood mononuclear cells were used for TCR beta sequencing. The Qiagen DNeasy Blood Extraction Kit was used to extract genomic DNA from the blood cell samples. This entry is derived from a study of cytomegalovirus exposure and HLA in healthy donors listed by TCRdb under 2017. For the wider study: An earlier analysis of approximately 640 of the donors reported 250 to 300 Gb of sequence data and some 100 million unique TCR beta sequences from about 200 million T cells. Among about 370 genotyped donors of the cohort, an average of roughly 230,000 unique TCR beta nucleotide sequences was sequenced per donor, of which roughly 17% were non-productive. In a later analysis, previously published TCR beta repertoires from 550 to 750 donors were re-analyzed and high-resolution HLA genotyping was added so that TCR occurrence patterns could be studied. In an earlier analysis of around 540 of the donors, high-throughput TCR beta sequencing was used to judge whether each TCR beta V gene segment behaved as functional or pseudogenic. Rather than drawing on any new phenotypic data, the later analysis identified candidate immune exposures from TCR beta sequences and the way those sequences occurred across donors. All discovery cohort repertoires had been generated using a single sequencing platform. The study aimed to test whether signatures of past pathogen exposure could be identified by cataloging public T cell receptors. The study profiled the T cell repertoires of under 700 subjects by immunosequencing and related them to cytomegalovirus serostatus. Typing coverage differed by locus: A, B, C, DRB1 and DQB1 were typed in roughly 629-640 donors, DQA1 in 500 to 550, DPA1 in 600 to 610, and DPB1 in 450 to 480. A few DR-DQ haplotypes were treated as single units for association and clustering because of strong linkage in the cohort. A later genetic analysis used genome-wide SNP genotypes for about three fifths of the 666 donors, treating that subset as a discovery cohort. Of the approximately 400 genotyped donors, around 81% fell in the genetic ancestry cluster associated with self-reported Caucasian donors. About 300 gigabases of sequencing data and 70 million to 85 million unique TCR sequences were included in an early release covering roughly 700 HLA-typed donors. Along with the roughly 610-subject first cohort, a separate validation cohort of over a hundred different subjects was used. To predict cytomegalovirus infection status, the study brought together high-throughput TCR immunosequencing, statistical association of individual TCRs with disease status, and machine learning. HLA typing covered class I and class II loci at four-digit resolution. Donor age, sex, ethnicity and CMV serostatus were compiled alongside the repertoire data.

Study-wide conclusions, independent of this receptor: Specific HLA alleles were associated with over 15,000 TCR beta sequences at a false discovery rate of 0.05 in a later analysis. The sequencing pipeline was judged likely to have produced a cluster of highly shared sequence variants as a technical artifact. Presence/absence analyses assumed roughly uniform sequencing depth across donors, an assumption that may not hold. In an earlier analysis of several hundred of the donors, most TCR beta V segments were observed in productive rearrangements about 87% or about 30% of the time, broadly matching IMGT annotations. An association between a missense DCLRE1C variant and V-gene and J-gene trimming of TCR beta chains was found in a later genetic analysis and replicated in an independent cohort. In a later analysis, HLA-associated TCR beta chains showed more clonal expansion and lower generation probabilities than non-associated chains that were equally common. A later analysis found that most CMV-associated TCR beta chains appeared HLA-restricted, with HLA associations seemingly driven largely by CMV exposure. When HLA alleles, especially DR and DQ, strongly co-occurred, TCR associations were difficult to assign to individual alleles. In vitro tests confirmed that a few of the cytomegalovirus-associated TCR beta chains recognize cytomegalovirus antigens. Because counts were too low, 15 to 20 rarely observed V segments, including chromosome 9 orphons, were excluded from the earlier analysis of 587 of the donors. Because the 87-base-pair reads could not distinguish some IMGT-functional V segments, including TRBV6-2 and TRBV6-3, those segments were excluded. In a later analysis, the rate of TCR association differed among HLA loci, with DRB1 alleles having the most associated TCRs and HLA-C alleles having the fewest. A later genetic analysis reported fewer N-insertions in productive TCRs among donors in an Asian-associated ancestry cluster than the approximately 670-donor mean. The study listed 164 TCR beta chains as associated with cytomegalovirus. Linkage disequilibrium might explain the correlated functional status among segregating V segments, but an unknown experimental factor could not be excluded. The authors suggested that the approach could potentially be extended to other disease states and immunological phenotypes. In both the original and validation cohorts, the classifier was reported to diagnose cytomegalovirus status with high specificity and sensitivity. The cohort was sequenced for TCR beta chains only, and without alpha or paired-chain data the features that could be detected were limited. While some public TCRs were present in many individuals, most TCR sequences turned up only very rarely across donors. Several of the top co-occurrence clusters appeared to be linked to parvovirus B19, influenza, CMV and Epstein-Barr virus, according to a later analysis. CMV serostatus was the only immune exposure information available for the cohort. Because some donors lacked HLA typing at each locus, the association tests relied only on the typed subset. A further reported finding was that TCR beta sequences accurately predicted the HLA-A and HLA-B alleles for most subjects in the first cohort.

The specimen sequenced was PBMCs. The receptor was derived from a man aged 35 to 55 in good health and CMV-seronegative. This sequence uses TRBV5-4 and TRBJ2-5, with 7 bases matching TRBD2. The bases read TGTGCCAGCAGCTTGGGGACTAGATTGGGAAGAAAAGAGACCCAGTACTTC. Translated, it gives CASSLGTRLGRKETQYF.